The source of this TCR beta chain is a study of blood T cell repertoires in COVID-19. Background on the study: Acute-phase and convalescent COVID-19 samples originated in the United States, Italy and Spain. PBMCs, B-cell-depleted T cells, or T cells were the source of the cDNA or gDNA that made up the material.

Measured with immunoSEQ multiplex PCR; TCRdb has only the in-frame clones, and not every one. This repertoire shows 75,000 to 95,000 clones, 75% to 85% found once; its top ten account for 25% to 30%. Germline CDR1 reads MGHRA; CDR2 reads YSYEKL. CDR3 length: 16 amino acids. The ends lost 1 base at V and 5 bases at J; junction bases unmatched: 9. The sequencing input was peripheral blood. The receptor comes from a human donor in a cohort sampled during active COVID-19. V and J are TRBV4-1 and TRBJ2-7, with 9 bases identical to TRBD1. This CDR3 is CASSQVRQGGRHEQYF. In DNA form, the CDR3 reads TGCGCCAGCAGCCAAGTTAGACAGGGGGGAAGACACGAGCAGTACTTC.